This TCR beta chain emerged from a study of regulatory T cells in long-lasting Graves disease (dated by TCRdb to 2020 to 2023). For context, the study as a whole: Newly diagnosed Graves' disease patients had taken antithyroid drugs for less than 3 months. This study used TCR sequencing and RNA sequencing of peripheral blood to compare persistent Graves' disease patients against newly diagnosed Graves' disease patients. The study was conducted in China and was registered as a clinical trial. A total of 35 or so samples were covered by TCR sequencing, comprising roughly 13 persistent and around 20 newly diagnosed Graves' disease patients.

As for this clonotype: Its antigen specificity is not known. Base qualities were left out, and no much larger clone turns up one base away.

In the paper's terms, the time point label means: newly diagnosed GD, antithyroid drugs for less than 3 months. For both TCR sequencing and RNA sequencing, RNA was extracted from PBMCs in TRIzol. The diagnosis of Graves' disease followed American Thyroid Association guidelines. Patients for the study were recruited at an endocrinology department in Xi'an, China. Each patient gave 9 to 10 milliliters of peripheral blood, collected in an EDTA anticoagulant tube. Ficoll Paque Plus density gradient separation was used to isolate PBMCs, and no further T cell sorting was done. An Agilent 2100 Bioanalyzer and agarose gel were used to assess RNA quality, and a NanoDrop 2000 was used to measure RNA concentration. Library creation used multiplex PCR. Instrument used: Illumina HiSeq 4000. To build TCR beta libraries, CDR3 regions were amplified by Arm-PCR using iRepertoire HTBI primers. PCR products were gel purified before sequencing. The study's processing was this. A total of 62 TRBV and some 13 TRBJ segments were identified across samples and were used for gene usage analysis of CDR3 amino acid clonotypes. COPE and FqMerger were used to merge filtered high-quality paired reads into contigs. BLAST was used to align contigs to IMGT TRBV, TRBD and TRBJ reference genes, with CDR3 defined following IMGT. Any clonotype with a frequency above 0.1% was classified as a highly expanded clone. Shannon entropy served as the measure of repertoire diversity, while the Gini coefficient captured V-J evenness. Clonotypes shared by more than one individual were considered public. The public reads were reprocessed in TCRdb via fastp at Q25 and MiXCR, keeping in-frame beta chains. Records with the same CDR3 protein are collapsed into one entry carrying the most frequent genes and DNA. The V and J calls, along with clone size, are taken from TCRdb and not from the paper's own processing. In all, the sample holds about 530,000 distinct CDR3 sequences, and about 16% of those were seen once. Together, the top ten hold 20% to 25% of the sample.

Based on the germline V gene (reference sequence), the CDR1 and CDR2 sequences are DFQATT and SNEGSKA. Trimming at the junction amounts to 0 bases on V and 4 bases on J, and the germline ends lie 7 bases apart. The CDR3 runs 13 amino acids, cysteine and phenylalanine included. Just CDR3 DNA is preserved here, 39 bases in frame from base 1. Results and caveats for the whole study, not just this receptor: Lower TCR Shannon entropy and fewer highly expanded clones were observed in persistent Graves' disease patients than in newly diagnosed patients, which suggested clonal expansion. Preferential use of TRBV28, TRBJ1-2 and TRBJ2-5 was observed in persistent disease, whereas TRBV20-1 and TRBJ2-1 were favored in newly diagnosed disease. Sequencing and analysis were restricted to the TCR beta chain. As a limitation, the authors acknowledged that the small sample size may reduce accuracy. Only peripheral blood was studied, because thyroid tissue, the primary lesion, was inaccessible. A larger number of public clonotypes was shared among persistent patients (fewer than 3,000) than among newly diagnosed patients (about 990).

The data also belong to a second study, concerning T cells in Graves' hyperthyroidism and ophthalmopathy. Taken from the second paper: Stable Graves' hyperthyroidism was defined as the absence of progression to ophthalmopathy over 18 months of follow-up. Hyperthyroidism patients were newly diagnosed, had a disease duration of under 2 months, and were aged 18 to 65 years. Patients with uncontrolled infections, other autoimmune diseases, pregnancy or lactation were excluded. Diagnoses were established on the basis of clinical symptoms, serum thyroxine and TRAb, thyroid ultrasound, and orbital computed tomography. The TCR CDR3 was subjected to a first round of RT-PCR using the HTBI primer set and the Qiagen OneStep RT-PCR kit. Most expanded thyroid clonotypes (frequency above 0.001) were also detected in blood, a finding suggesting that blood repertoires may reflect thyroid immune responses. In cross-validation, a model built on a 13 V-J signature told ophthalmopathy apart from stable hyperthyroidism with less than 90% sensitivity and approximately 81% specificity, and in testing the same model reached 80%/75%. In validation, the model predicted progression to ophthalmopathy with approximately 70% sensitivity and approximately 72% specificity, a median of around 6.6 months before onset. To identify TCR V-J signatures that set the groups apart, the researchers used a discovery cohort of 100 patients, made up of 40 to 45 with Graves' ophthalmopathy and some 56 with stable Graves' hyperthyroidism. Whether ophthalmopathy could be predicted prospectively was tested in an independent validation cohort made up of fewer than 20 hyperthyroidism patients plus 17 patients who later progressed to ophthalmopathy. The approximately 98 discovery patients were randomly divided into training and test sets at a 7:3 ratio. Thyroid tissue and blood T-cell repertoires from six Graves' hyperthyroidism patients were also compared in the study. After blood sampling, hyperthyroidism patients were treated with methimazole at a starting dose of 30 mg daily, and ophthalmopathy patients were treated with high-dose intravenous methylprednisolone. Libraries were constructed in a second round of multiplex PCR, after which size selection and purification were performed. The libraries were sequenced on an Illumina HiSeq2000 using paired-end 100 bp reads. SOAPnuke was used to process the raw data, removing reads that contained adapters or uncalled bases, had a mean Phred below 15, or lacked an exact match to the constant primer or identifier. High-quality paired reads were merged using COPE v1.2.5, and each unique nucleotide sequence was defined as a clonotype. MiTCR v1.1 was used to align clonotypes to the IMGT TRBV, TRBD and TRBJ reference segments. The analysis was restricted to V-J combinations with a frequency above 0.0001, which together covered just over 99% of the repertoires. The TCS score was defined as F50 (clonal expansion) divided by E x V (chaos), with BLOSUM62-based TCRdist calculated between CDR3 peptides within each V-J. Welch's t-statistics and random forest reduced 450 to 600 V-J features to 13, which were used in a naive Bayes classifier (R e1071). No statistical method was used to set the sample size in advance, and investigators knew the group allocation. According to the paper, TCR Vbeta CDR3 sequencing was carried out on more than 120 peripheral blood samples, which came from some 41 ophthalmopathy, around 75 hyperthyroidism and 17 progressor patients.

This receptor was taken from a woman aged 40 to 65 with Graves disease. Donor details come from another sample of the same person, matched by shared clones. Recombination joined TRBV20-1 with TRBJ1-3; a confident D gene designation cannot be given. The source was peripheral blood mononuclear cells (PBMCs), collected at new diagnosis, from a patient treated with antithyroid drugs. The nucleotide sequence reads as follows: TGCAGTGCTAGAGATCTAGACGGAAACACCATATATTTT. This is translated as CSARDLDGNTIYF.